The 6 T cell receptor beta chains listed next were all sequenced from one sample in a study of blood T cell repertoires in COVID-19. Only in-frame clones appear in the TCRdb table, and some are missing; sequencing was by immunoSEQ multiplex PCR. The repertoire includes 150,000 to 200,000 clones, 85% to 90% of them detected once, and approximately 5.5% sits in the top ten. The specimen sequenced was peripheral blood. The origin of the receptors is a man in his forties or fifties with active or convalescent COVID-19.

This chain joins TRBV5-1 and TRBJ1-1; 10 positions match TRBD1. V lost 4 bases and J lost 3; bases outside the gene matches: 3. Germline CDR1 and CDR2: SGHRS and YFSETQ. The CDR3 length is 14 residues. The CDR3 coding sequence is TGCGCCAGCAGCCGGACAGGGGGGGACACTGAAGCTTTCTTT. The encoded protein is CASSRTGGDTEAFF.

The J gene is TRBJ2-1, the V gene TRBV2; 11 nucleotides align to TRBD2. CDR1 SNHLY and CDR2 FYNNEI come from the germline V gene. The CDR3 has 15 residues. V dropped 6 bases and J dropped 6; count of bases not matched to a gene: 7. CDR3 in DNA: TGTGCCAGCAGCAAGACTAGCGGGATTCCCAATGAGCAGTTCTTC. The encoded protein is CASSKTSGIPNEQFF.

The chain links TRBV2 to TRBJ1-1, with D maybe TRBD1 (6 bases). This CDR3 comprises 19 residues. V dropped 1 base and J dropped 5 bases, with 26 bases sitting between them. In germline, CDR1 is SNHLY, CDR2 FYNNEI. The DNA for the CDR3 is TGTGCCAGCAGTGAAGTAACAGGGTCCGGTACTTTGTTATTGACTGAAGCTTTCTTT. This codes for CASSEVTGSGTLLLTEAFF.

The CDR3 region is CASSYWTGANNEKLFF. CDR3 DNA sequence: TGTGCCAGCAGCTACTGGACAGGGGCCAATAATGAAAAACTGTTTTTT. The rearrangement links TRBV5-4 to TRBJ1-4; 9 bases match TRBD1. V trimming: 3 bases; J trimming: 4 bases; junction bases outside the gene matches: 7. This CDR3 has 16 residues. The germline CDR1 and CDR2 sequences are SGHNT and YYREEE (reference sequence).

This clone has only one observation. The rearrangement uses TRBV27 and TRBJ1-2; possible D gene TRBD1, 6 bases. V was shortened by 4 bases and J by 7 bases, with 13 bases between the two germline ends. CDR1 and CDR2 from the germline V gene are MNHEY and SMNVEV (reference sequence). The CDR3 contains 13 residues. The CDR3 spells CASSSQRGAGYTF. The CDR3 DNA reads TGTGCCAGCAGTTCTCAACGGGGGGCTGGCTACACCTTC.

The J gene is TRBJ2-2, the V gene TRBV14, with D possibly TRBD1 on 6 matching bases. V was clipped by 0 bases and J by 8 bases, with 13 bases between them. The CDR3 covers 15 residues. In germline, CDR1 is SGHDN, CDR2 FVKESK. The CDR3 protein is CASSQDPGVVGELFF. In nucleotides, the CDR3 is TGTGCCAGCAGCCAAGACCCAGGGGTAGTTGGGGAGCTGTTTTTT.